Listed here is a single TCR beta chain. Its antigen is undetermined. It may be a read error: a sequence one base away is much more abundant. TCR alpha and beta CDR3 regions were amplified from RNA using iRepertoire nested multiplex PCR. Tissue mRNA or PBMC total RNA, about 85-400 ng, went into one-step reverse transcription and amplification. From the multiplex PCR reads, TCRdb called clonotypes with MiXCR, one entry per CDR3 protein. The repertoire includes about 110,000 distinct CDR3 sequences, less than 30% of them detected once, and approximately 35% sits in the top ten. CDR1 is SNHLY and CDR2 is FYNNEI in the germline V gene. This CDR3 has 14 amino acids. The record originates from a study of glioma-infiltrating T cells. Study-level results: Non-neoplastic patients had below-expected tissue-blood divergence, while all gliomas exceeded expectation. CDR3 overlap between tissue and blood was very small.

Sequencing used glioma tissue, nonneoplastic brain tissue, or PBMCs (not recorded which). The TCR was taken from a human donor with low-grade glioma or glioblastoma, undergoing nonglioma brain surgery, or in good health (not recorded which). The V call is TRBV2, the J call TRBJ1-1, with D perhaps matching TRBD1 (6 bases). CDR3 residues: CASSRSRGNTKAFF. The CDR3 nucleotides read TGTGCCAGCAGCCGCAGTAGGGGGAACACTAAAGCTTTCTTT. Filled out from reference TRBV2 and TRBJ1-1, the complete variable domain reads EPEVTQTPSHQVTQMGQEVILRCVPISNHLYFYWYRQILGQKVEFLVSFYNNEISEKSEIFDDQFSVERPDGSNFTLKIRSTKLEDSAMYFCASSRSRGNTKAFFGQGTRLTVV.